A single sample gave rise to the 24 T cell receptor beta chains below, sequenced in a study of T cell responses to AZD1222 COVID-19 vaccine. Produced via immunoSEQ multiplex PCR; TCRdb's table is partial and in-frame only. The profile shows 95,000 to 150,000 clones, about 87% of them singletons. The sequences come from peripheral blood, collected on day 0 of AZD1222 vaccination. Source of these receptors: an adult in good health.

The V and J genes are TRBV4-2 and TRBJ2-3; 11 positions match TRBD2. V lost 0 bases and J lost 3; bases outside the gene matches: 2. CDR3 length equals 16 residues. Germline V lookup: CDR1 LGHNA, CDR2 YNFKEQ. CDR3: CASSQDLAGGTDTQYF. DNA of the CDR3: TGTGCCAGCAGCCAAGACCTAGCGGGAGGTACAGATACGCAGTATTTT.

This sequence joins TRBV12-5 and TRBJ1-1, with D unresolved. Trimming removed 6 bases at V and 3 bases at J, with 17 bases between. Per the germline V gene, CDR1 is LGHNT and CDR2 is FRNRAP. There are 15 residues in the CDR3. CDR3 protein: CASGPPRALDTEAFF. The CDR3 DNA is TGTGCTAGTGGCCCCCCGCGGGCGTTGGACACTGAAGCTTTCTTT.

The CDR3 sequence is CASSLTPGQGAQETQYF. Here the CDR3 DNA reads TGTGCCAGCAGCTTAACCCCGGGACAGGGGGCCCAAGAGACCCAGTACTTC. This chain uses TRBV7-2 with TRBJ2-5; TRBD1 agrees at 12 bases. CDR1 and CDR2 (germline): SGHTA, FQGNSA. CDR3 length equals 17 residues. Trimming took 2 bases from V and 1 from J; bases not matched to a gene: 5.

The V gene is TRBV24-1, the J gene TRBJ1-5; no definite D call. CDR3 size: 15 residues. Germline V gene sequence: CDR1 KGHDR, CDR2 SFDVKD. Trimming took off 6 bases at V and 2 bases at J, with 13 bases between the two ends. The CDR3 region has the DNA TGTGCCACCAGTCCCGGAACGTCGGGCAATCAGCCCCAGCATTTT. Its protein product is CATSPGTSGNQPQHF.

The chain employs TRBV6-5 and TRBJ2-4; D unresolved. CDR1 and CDR2 (germline): MNHEY, SVGAGI. The CDR3 is made up of 14 amino acids. The germline V and J ends were trimmed by 2 bases and 3 bases, with 8 bases remaining between them. CDR3 sequence: CASSYGDSKNIQYF. DNA of the CDR3: TGTGCCAGCAGTTACGGGGATAGCAAAAACATTCAGTACTTC.

This clone was recorded at least ten times. The V and J genes are TRBV27 and TRBJ2-7, with 8 nucleotides matching TRBD1. V lost 4 bases and J lost 4; bases outside the gene matches: 15. The CDR3 spans 17 residues. Germline V gene lookup returns CDR1 MNHEY and CDR2 SMNVEV (reference sequence). The CDR3 spells CASSYGFAQQGEYEQYF. In nucleotides, the CDR3 is TGTGCCAGCAGTTATGGCTTTGCGCAACAGGGGGAGTACGAGCAGTACTTC.

In its sample, this clone was seen a few times. The chain employs TRBV5-1 and TRBJ2-1; D remains ambiguous. CDR1 SGHRS and CDR2 YFSETQ come from the germline V gene. Trimming removed 2 bases at V and 4 bases at J, with 13 bases between. CDR3 length: 15 residues. CDR3 in DNA: TGCGCCAGCAGCTTTGGATCGCGTAGTTACAATGAGCAGTTCTTC. Protein product: CASSFGSRSYNEQFF.

The chain couples TRBV24-1 to TRBJ2-1, with D maybe TRBD2 (5 bases). Per the germline V gene, CDR1 is KGHDR and CDR2 is SFDVKD. The CDR3 is 13 residues long. Between the trimmed V and J ends, which lost 10 bases and 8 bases, there was a span of 17 bases. CDR3 sequence reads: CATSLSRGDEQFF. The CDR3 DNA sequence: TGTGCCACAAGCCTGTCTCGGGGTGATGAGCAGTTCTTC.

V is TRBV6-2 or TRBV6-3 and J is TRBJ2-7; TRBD1 matches at 7 bases. The junction had 8 bases not matched to a gene; V was cut back by 4 bases and J by 5 bases. CDR3 length: 14 residues. CDR1 is MNHEY, CDR2 SVGEGT, per germline. The CDR3 sequence is CASSSQGQYDEQYF. The CDR3 DNA reads as TGTGCCAGCAGTTCCCAGGGACAGTACGACGAGCAGTACTTC.

This chain links TRBV27 with TRBJ2-1; TRBD2 matches at 7 bases. There are 14 residues in the CDR3. Germline V gene data show CDR1 as MNHEY and CDR2 as SMNVEV (reference sequence). V lost 5 bases, J lost 5 bases, and 6 bases stayed unmatched. The CDR3, as DNA: TGTGCCAGCAGTCTTCCAGCGGGAAACAATGAGCAGTTCTTC. Amino acid sequence: CASSLPAGNNEQFF.

This rearrangement joins TRBV28 to TRBJ2-7; no firm D call. CDR1 MDHEN and CDR2 SYDVKM come from the germline V gene. The CDR3 is 12 amino acids. The V gene lost 1 base and the J gene lost 2 bases, with 3 bases spanning the gap. The chain's CDR3 is CASSLYTYEQYF. Here the CDR3 DNA reads TGTGCCAGCAGTTTATACACCTACGAGCAGTACTTC.

The J gene is TRBJ2-5, the V gene TRBV5-1, with 9 bases that match TRBD1. The germline V gene has CDR1 SGHRS and CDR2 YFSETQ. The CDR3 covers 16 residues. V shed 4 bases, J shed 5 bases, and the junction held 12 bases outside the gene matches. CDR3 amino acids: CASSQIQGAVSETQYF. CDR3 sequence (DNA): TGCGCCAGCAGCCAAATACAGGGGGCAGTCAGCGAGACCCAGTACTTC.

The chain links TRBV11-1 to TRBJ2-5; 11 bases line up with TRBD1. Germline-derived CDR1 and CDR2 are SGHAT and FQDESV (reference sequence). V trimming: 4 bases; J trimming: 2 bases; junction bases outside the gene matches: 3. The length of the CDR3 is 15 residues. Here the CDR3 DNA reads TGTGCCAGCAGCTACGGGACAGGGGGACAAGAGACCCAGTACTTC. Amino acid sequence: CASSYGTGGQETQYF.

J is TRBJ1-6 and V is TRBV9, with 12 bases fitting TRBD1. This CDR3 is built from 18 residues. With 0 bases clipped from V and 3 bases from J, the junction kept 4 bases outside the gene matches. Germline values: CDR1 SGDLS, CDR2 YYNGEE. The CDR3 loop reads CASSVGGQGAGYNSPLHF. CDR3 coding DNA: TGTGCCAGCAGCGTAGGGGGACAGGGGGCAGGCTATAATTCACCCCTCCACTTT.

This sequence joins TRBV2 and TRBJ1-2; D gene ambiguous. Between the trimmed V and J ends, which lost 7 bases and 5 bases, there was a span of 8 bases. The CDR3 contains 11 residues. Germline loops: CDR1 SNHLY, CDR2 FYNNEI. DNA of the CDR3: TGTGCCAGCAAATGGGGATATGGCTACACCTTC. Amino acids: CASKWGYGYTF.

The chain joins TRBV12-5 to TRBJ1-1, with 10 bases matching TRBD1. Trimming removed 0 bases from V and 5 bases from J; junction bases left unmatched: 9. This CDR3 contains 17 residues. Germline CDR1 LGHNT, CDR2 FRNRAP. The CDR3 bases are TGTGCTAGTGGTTTGGTATTAGGGACAGGGGCGATGACTGAAGCTTTCTTT. Translation gives CASGLVLGTGAMTEAFF.

The CDR3 sequence is CASSQARFETQYF. Here the CDR3 DNA reads TGCGCCAGCAGCCAAGCTAGATTCGAGACCCAGTACTTC. The V call is TRBV4-3, the J call TRBJ2-5; D remains unclear. The CDR3 is made up of 13 amino acids. Germline V gene lookup returns CDR1 LGHNA and CDR2 YSLEER. Trimming stripped 1 base from V and 5 bases from J, with 8 bases between.

This clone was counted between two and nine times. Other DNA sequences in the same sample also yield this CDR3. The rearrangement uses TRBV11-2 and TRBJ1-5; D uncertain. Germline V CDR1 and CDR2: SGHAT, FQNNGV. V dropped 0 bases and J dropped 6 bases, with 6 bases sitting between them. CDR3 size: 13 residues. The CDR3 DNA sequence: TGTGCCAGCAGCTTAGATCGGGGTCAGCCCCAGCATTTT. This encodes CASSLDRGQPQHF.

The genes are TRBV15 and TRBJ1-4; D not resolved. This CDR3 comprises 16 residues. Germline V gene lookup returns CDR1 LNHNV and CDR2 YYDKDF (reference sequence). Deletions cut 0 bases from V and 2 bases from J, with 10 bases between. CDR3 sequence reads: CATSRDPLGTNEKLFF. CDR3 sequence (DNA): TGTGCCACCAGCAGAGATCCACTGGGGACTAATGAAAAACTGTTTTTT.

V gene TRBV12-3 or TRBV12-4 combines with J gene TRBJ2-7; D is possibly TRBD1 (5 bases). The CDR3 contains 13 residues. V lost 2 bases, J lost 6 bases, and 11 bases lay in between. The CDR3 loop is CASSLSAGIEQYF. CDR3 DNA sequence: TGTGCCAGCAGTTTATCGGCAGGGATCGAGCAGTACTTC.

This sequence joins TRBV11-3 and TRBJ1-1; D may be TRBD1 (5 bases). This CDR3 is built from 15 residues. Trimming stripped 4 bases from V and 1 base from J, with 13 bases between. Germline V CDR1 and CDR2: SGHNT, YENEEA. The CDR3 sequence: CASSSWGWANTEAFF. CDR3 sequence (DNA): TGTGCCAGCAGCTCTTGGGGGTGGGCGAACACTGAAGCTTTCTTT.

The genes are TRBV11-2 and TRBJ2-1, with D maybe TRBD1 (5 bases). Germline assignment: CDR1 SGHAT and CDR2 FQNNGV. Trimming took off 1 base at V and 5 bases at J, with 6 bases between the two ends. The CDR3 extends over 13 amino acids. CDR3 sequence (DNA): TGTGCCAGCAGCTTAGGACAGCACAATGAGCAGTTCTTC. It codes for CASSLGQHNEQFF. Drawing the rest from reference TRBV11-2 and TRBJ2-1, the complete variable domain is EAGVAQSPRYKIIEKRQSVAFWCNPISGHATLYWYQQILGQGPKLLIQFQNNGVVDDSQLPKDRFSAERLKGVDSTLKIQPAKLEDSAVYLCASSLGQHNEQFFGPGTRLTVL.

J is TRBJ2-7 and V is TRBV7-8; weak D call: TRBD1 (7 bases). The CDR3 is 16 residues long. Per the germline V gene, CDR1 is SGHVS and CDR2 is FQNEAQ. V was cut by 7 bases and J by 0 bases, with 19 bases left in between. The DNA of the CDR3 is TGTGCCAGCACCGAACCGGCGGGACAGCACTCCTACGAGCAGTACTTC. It specifies CASTEPAGQHSYEQYF.

The chain carries TRBV20-1 and TRBJ2-3; D ambiguous. Between the trimmed V and J ends, which lost 3 bases and 0 bases, there was a span of 10 bases. CDR1 is DFQATT and CDR2 is SNEGSKA in the germline V gene (reference sequence). The CDR3 runs to 14 residues. The CDR3 protein is CSASSGPSTDTQYF. The CDR3 nucleotides are TGCAGTGCTAGTTCCGGCCCTAGCACAGATACGCAGTATTTT.